The 10 T cell receptor beta chains below come from one sample, sequenced in a study of cytomegalovirus exposure and HLA in healthy donors. PCR was performed using 60 Vbeta and 13 Jbeta primers. Some clones are missing from TCRdb's copy, which holds only in-frame ones; the method was immunoSEQ multiplex PCR. The repertoire holds fewer than 200,000 clones, with 68% as singletons. The sample taken for sequencing was PBMCs. Source of these receptors: a woman between 35 and 50 years old in good health and CMV-seropositive.

The rearrangement joins TRBV28 to TRBJ1-1; TRBD1 aligns across 10 bases. J lost 4 bases, V lost 8 bases, and 10 bases had no gene match. The CDR3 totals 15 residues. Germline V lookup: CDR1 MDHEN, CDR2 SYDVKM. This CDR3 is CASQGQGLRGTEAFF. The CDR3, as DNA: TGTGCCAGCCAGGGACAGGGGTTGCGTGGCACTGAAGCTTTCTTT.

The chain employs TRBV9 and TRBJ2-5; perhaps TRBD2 as D (6 bases). The V gene lost 0 bases and the J gene lost 5 bases, with 14 bases spanning the gap. This CDR3 is built from 15 residues. The V gene's germline CDR1 is SGDLS and CDR2 YYNGEE. CDR3 in DNA: TGTGCCAGCAGCGTAGGTCCGGGAGTAACGGAGACCCAGTACTTC. Encoded protein: CASSVGPGVTETQYF.

The V gene is TRBV7-9, the J gene TRBJ1-1; a possible D gene is TRBD1 (6 bases). There are 14 residues in the CDR3. Germline V gives CDR1 SEHNR, CDR2 FQNEAQ (reference sequence). Trimming took off 5 bases at V and 6 bases at J, with 16 bases between the two ends. The CDR3 coding sequence is TGTGCCAGCAGCGCAACAGGGTATGTCCCTGAAGCTTTCTTT. Translated: CASSATGYVPEAFF. The complete variable domain, with remaining parts taken from reference TRBV7-9 and TRBJ1-1, reads DTGVSQNPRHKITKRGQNVTFRCDPISEHNRLYWYRQTLGQGPEFLTYFQNEAQLEKSRLLSDRFSAERPKGSFSTLEIQRTEQGDSAMYLCASSATGYVPEAFFGQGTRLTVV.

The J gene is TRBJ1-3, the V gene TRBV7-9, with D perhaps TRBD1 (5 bases). CDR3 length equals 17 residues. Germline CDR1 SEHNR, CDR2 FQNEAQ (reference sequence). Trimming pared 3 bases from V and 3 bases from J, leaving 18 bases between. The CDR3 DNA reads TGTGCCAGCAGCTTTAAGAGCAGGGAAGGGGTTGGAAACACCATATATTTT. Translating it yields CASSFKSREGVGNTIYF.

V gene TRBV5-1 combines with J gene TRBJ1-3; D may be TRBD1 (5 bases). There are 14 residues in the CDR3. In germline, CDR1 is SGHRS, CDR2 YFSETQ. The V and J ends lost 4 bases and 1 base respectively, with 9 bases between them. CDR3 nucleotides: TGCGCCAGCAGCCCAGGGCGGTCTGGAAACACCATATATTTT. It encodes CASSPGRSGNTIYF. Filled out from reference TRBV5-1 and TRBJ1-3, the complete variable domain reads KAGVTQTPRYLIKTRGQQVTLSCSPISGHRSVSWYQQTPGQGLQFLFEYFSETQRNKGNFPGRFSGRQFSNSRSEMNVSTLELGDSALYLCASSPGRSGNTIYFGEGSWLTVV.

V gene TRBV7-2 combines with J gene TRBJ2-5, with 7 bases identical to TRBD1. J gave up 5 bases and V 5 bases, and 11 bases lay outside the gene matches. This CDR3 contains 15 residues. The germline CDR1 and CDR2 sequences are SGHTA and FQGNSA. The CDR3 loop reads CASSPRQGAQETQYF. DNA for the CDR3: TGTGCCAGCAGCCCCCGACAGGGCGCGCAGGAGACCCAGTACTTC.

This chain links TRBV4-2 with TRBJ1-6; D gene ambiguous. Looked up from germline, CDR1 is LGHNA and CDR2 is YNFKEQ. This CDR3 comprises 16 residues. Trimming stripped 1 base from V and 5 bases from J, with 12 bases between. The CDR3 nucleotides are TGTGCCAGCAGCCAAGTTTCGTCAGAAAATAATTCACCCCTCCACTTT. Amino acids: CASSQVSSENNSPLHF.

The chain carries TRBV7-8 and TRBJ2-7; TRBD2 matches at 7 bases. Germline V gene sequence: CDR1 SGHVS, CDR2 FQNEAQ. Unmatched junction bases numbered 9, after V lost 4 bases and J lost 3 bases. The CDR3 consists of 15 residues. CDR3 loop: CASSSLGGLIYEQYF. The DNA of the CDR3 is TGTGCCAGCAGCTCTCTGGGAGGGCTTATCTACGAGCAGTACTTC.

The chain uses TRBV5-1 and TRBJ2-7; 11 positions agree with TRBD1. The germline V gene encodes CDR1 SGHRS and CDR2 YFSETQ. With 4 bases clipped from V and 6 bases from J, the junction kept 3 bases outside the gene matches. The CDR3 is 13 residues long. This chain's CDR3 is CASSVGTGGEQYF. The CDR3 region has the DNA TGCGCCAGCAGCGTCGGGACAGGGGGCGAGCAGTACTTC.

The V call is TRBV5-1, the J call TRBJ2-3, with TRBD1 as a possible D gene (6 bases). From germline, CDR1 is SGHRS and CDR2 YFSETQ. The CDR3 has 14 amino acids. Trimming left V 7 bases short and J 2 bases short, with 14 bases between. The DNA of the CDR3 is TGCGCCAGCGCGGACAGTTATGTCACAGATACGCAGTATTTT. This translates into CASADSYVTDTQYF.